This TCR beta chain was recorded in a study of identical twins' blood T cells. A single record per CDR3 protein comes from TCRdb applying MiXCR to the 5' RACE reads. Among hundreds of thousands of distinct CDR3 sequences listed, roughly 30% were seen once. The CDR3 has 12 amino acids. V dropped 6 bases and J dropped 4 bases, with 13 bases sitting between them. Germline CDR1 SQVTM, CDR2 ANQGSEA. This clonotype was seen only a few times. Source material: PBMCs. The chain couples TRBV29-1 to TRBJ2-7, with D tentatively TRBD1 (5 bases). This clonotype was obtained from a woman between 18 and 50 years old in good health. The CDR3 DNA reads TGCAGCGTCGGGTGGGGCAGTTACGAGCAGTACTTC. Translation: CSVGWGSYEQYF.